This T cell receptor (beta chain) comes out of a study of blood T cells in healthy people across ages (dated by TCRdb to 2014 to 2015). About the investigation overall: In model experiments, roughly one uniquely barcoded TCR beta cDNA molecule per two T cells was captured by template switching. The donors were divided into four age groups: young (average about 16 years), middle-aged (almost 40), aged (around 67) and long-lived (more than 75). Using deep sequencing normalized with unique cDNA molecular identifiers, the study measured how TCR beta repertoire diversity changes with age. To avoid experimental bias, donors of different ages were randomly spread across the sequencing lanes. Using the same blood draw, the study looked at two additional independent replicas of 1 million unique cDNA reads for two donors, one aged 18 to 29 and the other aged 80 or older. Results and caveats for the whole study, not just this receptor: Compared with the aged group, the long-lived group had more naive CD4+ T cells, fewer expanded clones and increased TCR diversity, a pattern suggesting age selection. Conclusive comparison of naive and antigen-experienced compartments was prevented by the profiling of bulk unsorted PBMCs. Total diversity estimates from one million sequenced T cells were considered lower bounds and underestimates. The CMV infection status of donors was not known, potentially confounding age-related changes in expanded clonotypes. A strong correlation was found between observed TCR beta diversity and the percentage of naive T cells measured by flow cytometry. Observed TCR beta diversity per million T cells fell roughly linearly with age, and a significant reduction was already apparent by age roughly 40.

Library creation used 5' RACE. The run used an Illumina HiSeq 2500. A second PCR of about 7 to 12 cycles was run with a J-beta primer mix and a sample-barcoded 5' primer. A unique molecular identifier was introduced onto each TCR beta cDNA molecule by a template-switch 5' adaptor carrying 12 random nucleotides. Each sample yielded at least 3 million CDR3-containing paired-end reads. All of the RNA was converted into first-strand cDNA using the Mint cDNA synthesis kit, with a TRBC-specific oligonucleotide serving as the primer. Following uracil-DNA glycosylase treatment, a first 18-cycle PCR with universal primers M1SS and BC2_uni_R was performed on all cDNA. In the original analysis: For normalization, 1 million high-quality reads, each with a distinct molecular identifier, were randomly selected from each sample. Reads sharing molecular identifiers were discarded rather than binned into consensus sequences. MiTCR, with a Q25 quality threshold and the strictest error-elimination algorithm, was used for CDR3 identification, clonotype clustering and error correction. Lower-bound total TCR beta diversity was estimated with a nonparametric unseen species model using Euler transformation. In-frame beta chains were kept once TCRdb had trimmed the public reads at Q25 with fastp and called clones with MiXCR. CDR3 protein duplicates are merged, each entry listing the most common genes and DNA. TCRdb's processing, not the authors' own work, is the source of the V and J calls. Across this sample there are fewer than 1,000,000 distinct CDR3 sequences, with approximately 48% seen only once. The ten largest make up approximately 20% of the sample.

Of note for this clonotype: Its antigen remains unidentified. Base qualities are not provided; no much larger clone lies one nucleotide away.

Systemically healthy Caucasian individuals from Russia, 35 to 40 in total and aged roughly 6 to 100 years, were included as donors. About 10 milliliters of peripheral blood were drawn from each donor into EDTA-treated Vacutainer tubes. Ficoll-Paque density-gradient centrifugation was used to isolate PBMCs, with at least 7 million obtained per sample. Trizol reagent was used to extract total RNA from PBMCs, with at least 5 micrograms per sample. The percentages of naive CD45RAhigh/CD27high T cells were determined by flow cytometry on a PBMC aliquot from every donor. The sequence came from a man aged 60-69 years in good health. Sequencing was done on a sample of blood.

The CDR3 here reads CASRGQGLMVGDTQYF. The DNA is as follows: TGTGCCAGCAGAGGACAGGGTCTGATGGTTGGAGATACGCAGTATTTT. The chain is made from TRBV2 and TRBJ2-3; 8 of the junction bases match TRBD1. The CDR3 runs 16 amino acids, cysteine and phenylalanine included. Only the CDR3 portion is preserved as DNA: 48 bases, with reading frame beginning at the first base. CDR1 SNHLY and CDR2 FYNNEI are derived from the germline V gene. Germline trimming amounts to 6 bases on V and 5 bases on J, with 13 as the count of junction bases outside the gene matches.